This entry lists 4 T cell receptor beta chains sequenced from one sample in a study of control samples from healthy donors and cancer patients. The repertoire was sequenced with immunoSEQ multiplex PCR; TCRdb's copy has only in-frame clones and lacks some. The data show about 220,000 clones, just under 95% seen once. Sequenced sample: blood. Every receptor here comes from a man in his forties or fifties in good health.

The chain carries TRBV6-5 and TRBJ1-4, with D uncertain. The CDR3 loop spans 11 amino acids. Between the trimmed V and J ends, which lost 8 bases and 8 bases, there was a span of 9 bases. The germline V gene encodes CDR1 MNHEY and CDR2 SVGAGI. Here the CDR3 reads CASRFVEKLFF. As DNA, the CDR3 is TGTGCCAGCCGCTTTGTGGAAAAACTGTTTTTT.

The chain links TRBV7-9 to TRBJ1-2, with a weak D call TRBD1 (6 bases). The V and J ends lost 5 bases and 1 base respectively, with 14 bases between them. CDR1 and CDR2 from the germline V gene are SEHNR and FQNEAQ (reference sequence). This CDR3 has 15 residues. The CDR3 loop is CASSQADSNNYGYTF. DNA of the CDR3: TGTGCCAGCAGCCAAGCGGACAGCAATAACTATGGCTACACCTTC.

This chain connects TRBV28 to TRBJ1-6; weak D call: TRBD1 (5 bases). Per the germline V gene, CDR1 is MDHEN and CDR2 is SYDVKM. Trimming left V 6 bases short and J 10 bases short, with 19 bases between. This CDR3 has 15 amino acids. CDR3 region: CASSQSGTARSPLHF. The CDR3 DNA reads as TGTGCCAGCAGCCAGAGCGGGACGGCCCGATCACCCCTCCACTTT. The full variable domain, completed using reference TRBV28 and TRBJ1-6, is DVKVTQSSRYLVKRTGEKVFLECVQDMDHENMFWYRQDPGLGLRLIYFSYDVKMKEKGDIPEGYSVSREKKERFSLILESASTNQTSMYLCASSQSGTARSPLHFGNGTRLTVT.

This clone showed up just once. This chain uses TRBV15 with TRBJ2-1; D not certain. Between the trimmed V and J ends, which lost 0 bases and 9 bases, there was a span of 9 bases. Germline values: CDR1 LNHNV, CDR2 YYDKDF (reference sequence). CDR3 length: 13 residues. The CDR3 loop is CATSRDFPSEQFF. The CDR3 bases are TGTGCCACCAGCAGAGATTTCCCCTCTGAGCAGTTCTTC.